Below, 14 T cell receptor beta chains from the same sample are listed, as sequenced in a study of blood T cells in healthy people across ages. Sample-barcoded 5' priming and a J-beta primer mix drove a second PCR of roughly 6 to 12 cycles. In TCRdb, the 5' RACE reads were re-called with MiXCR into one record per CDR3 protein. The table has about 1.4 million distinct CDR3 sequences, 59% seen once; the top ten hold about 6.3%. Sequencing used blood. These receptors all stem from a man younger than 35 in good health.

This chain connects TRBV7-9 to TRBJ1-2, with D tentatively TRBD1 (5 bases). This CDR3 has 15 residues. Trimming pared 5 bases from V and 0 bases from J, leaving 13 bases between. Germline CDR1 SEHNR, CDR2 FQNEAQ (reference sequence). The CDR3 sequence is CASSAPGRTNYGYTF. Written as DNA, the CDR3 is TGTGCCAGCAGCGCCCCGGGACGAACTAACTATGGCTACACCTTC.

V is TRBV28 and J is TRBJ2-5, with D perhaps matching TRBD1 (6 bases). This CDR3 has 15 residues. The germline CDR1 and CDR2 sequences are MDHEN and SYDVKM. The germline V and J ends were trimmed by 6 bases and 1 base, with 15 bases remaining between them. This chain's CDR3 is CASSRPKQGQETQYF. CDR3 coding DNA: TGTGCCAGCAGCCGCCCAAAACAGGGCCAAGAGACCCAGTACTTC. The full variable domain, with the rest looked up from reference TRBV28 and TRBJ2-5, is DVKVTQSSRYLVKRTGEKVFLECVQDMDHENMFWYRQDPGLGLRLIYFSYDVKMKEKGDIPEGYSVSREKKERFSLILESASTNQTSMYLCASSRPKQGQETQYFGPGTRLLVL.

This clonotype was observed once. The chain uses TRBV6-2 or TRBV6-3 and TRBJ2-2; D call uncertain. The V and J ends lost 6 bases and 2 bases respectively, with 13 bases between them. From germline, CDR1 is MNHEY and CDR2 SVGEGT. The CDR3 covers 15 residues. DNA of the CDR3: TGTGCCAGCAGCGAAGGTTACAGTAACACCGGGGAGCTGTTTTTT. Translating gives CASSEGYSNTGELFF.

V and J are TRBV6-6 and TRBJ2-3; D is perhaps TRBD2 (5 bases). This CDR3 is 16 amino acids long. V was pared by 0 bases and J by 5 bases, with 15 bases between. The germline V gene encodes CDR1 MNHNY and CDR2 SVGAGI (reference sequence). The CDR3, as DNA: TGTGCCAGCAGTTACTCGTTGGCTAGTGGAGGAGATACGCAGTATTTT. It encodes CASSYSLASGGDTQYF.

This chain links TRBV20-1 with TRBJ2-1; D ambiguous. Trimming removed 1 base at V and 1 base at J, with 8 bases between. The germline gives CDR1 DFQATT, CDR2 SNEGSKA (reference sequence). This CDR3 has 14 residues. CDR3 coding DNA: TGCAGTGCTAGAGCAGGAGCGTCCTACAATGAGCAGTTCTTC. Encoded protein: CSARAGASYNEQFF.

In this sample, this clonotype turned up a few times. CDR3 loop: CSAPTSGSLNEQFF. The CDR3, as DNA: TGCAGCGCGCCAACTAGCGGGAGCCTCAATGAGCAGTTCTTC. The J gene is TRBJ2-1, the V gene TRBV29-1, with 11 nucleotides matching TRBD2. This CDR3 comprises 14 residues. Germline loops: CDR1 SQVTM, CDR2 ANQGSEA. The V gene end was trimmed by 7 bases and the J gene end by 6 bases; junction bases not matched to a gene: 8.

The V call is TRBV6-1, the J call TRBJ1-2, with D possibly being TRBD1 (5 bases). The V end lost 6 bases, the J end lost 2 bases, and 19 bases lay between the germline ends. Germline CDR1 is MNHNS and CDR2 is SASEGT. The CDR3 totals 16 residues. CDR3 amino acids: CASRGFGGAQNYGYTF. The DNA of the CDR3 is TGTGCCAGCAGAGGCTTTGGAGGGGCACAAAACTATGGCTACACCTTC.

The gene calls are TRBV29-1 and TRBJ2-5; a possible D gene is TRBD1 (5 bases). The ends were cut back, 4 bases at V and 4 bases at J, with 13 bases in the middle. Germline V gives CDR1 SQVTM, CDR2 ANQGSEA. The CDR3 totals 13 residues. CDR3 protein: CSVAGRARETQYF. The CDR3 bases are TGCAGCGTTGCGGGCAGGGCGAGAGAGACCCAGTACTTC.

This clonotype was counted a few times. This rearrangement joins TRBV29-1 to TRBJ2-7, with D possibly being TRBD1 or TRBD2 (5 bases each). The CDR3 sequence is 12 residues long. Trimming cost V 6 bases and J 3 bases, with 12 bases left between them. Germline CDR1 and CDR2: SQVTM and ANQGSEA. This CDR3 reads CSVGDGRYEQYF. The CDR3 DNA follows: TGCAGCGTGGGGGACGGACGCTACGAGCAGTACTTC.

CDR3 sequence (DNA): TGTGCCAGCCTCGGGGGGATCTACGAGCAGTACTTC. Its translation: CASLGGIYEQYF. The gene calls are TRBV28 and TRBJ2-4; 7 positions match TRBD2. The assigned J gene may be wrong: the sequence end matches TRBJ2-7 better. CDR3 size: 12 residues. Per the germline V gene, CDR1 is MDHEN and CDR2 is SYDVKM.

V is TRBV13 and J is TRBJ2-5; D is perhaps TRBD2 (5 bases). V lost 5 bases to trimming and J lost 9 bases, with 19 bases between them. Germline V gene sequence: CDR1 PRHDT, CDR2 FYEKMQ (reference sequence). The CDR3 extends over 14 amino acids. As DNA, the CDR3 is TGTGCCAGCAGCCCATCGACCGGGTGGCGGGCCCAGTACTTC. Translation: CASSPSTGWRAQYF.

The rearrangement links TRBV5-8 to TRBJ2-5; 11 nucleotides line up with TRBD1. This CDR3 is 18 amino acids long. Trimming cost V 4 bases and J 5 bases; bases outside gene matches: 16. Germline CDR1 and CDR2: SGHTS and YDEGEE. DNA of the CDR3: TGTGCCAGCAGCCCCGGGACAGGGGGGACTGGTGGACCGGAGACCCAGTACTTC. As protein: CASSPGTGGTGGPETQYF.

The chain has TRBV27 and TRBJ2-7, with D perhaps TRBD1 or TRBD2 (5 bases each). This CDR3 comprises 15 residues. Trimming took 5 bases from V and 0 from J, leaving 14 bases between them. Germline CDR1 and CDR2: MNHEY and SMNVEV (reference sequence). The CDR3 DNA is TGTGCCAGCAGTGCAAGGGACGGTCCCTCCTACGAGCAGTACTTC. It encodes CASSARDGPSYEQYF.

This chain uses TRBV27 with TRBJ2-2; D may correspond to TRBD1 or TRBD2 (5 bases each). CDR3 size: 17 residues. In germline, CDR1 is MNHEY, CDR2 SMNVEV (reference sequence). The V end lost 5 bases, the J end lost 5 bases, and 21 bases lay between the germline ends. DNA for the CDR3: TGTGCCAGCAGTCCTAGTCCCGGGACCGGGCGTACCGGGGAGCTGTTTTTT. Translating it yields CASSPSPGTGRTGELFF.